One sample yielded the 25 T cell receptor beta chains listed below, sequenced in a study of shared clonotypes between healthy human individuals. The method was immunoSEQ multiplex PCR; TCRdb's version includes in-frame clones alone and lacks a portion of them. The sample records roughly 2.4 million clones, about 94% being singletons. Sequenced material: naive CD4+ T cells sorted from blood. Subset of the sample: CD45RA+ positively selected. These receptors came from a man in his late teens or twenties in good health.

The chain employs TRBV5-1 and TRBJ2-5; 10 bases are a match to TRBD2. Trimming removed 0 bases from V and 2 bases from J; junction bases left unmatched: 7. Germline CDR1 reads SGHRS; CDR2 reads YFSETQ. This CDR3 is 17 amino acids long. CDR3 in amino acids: CASSLEMSGGAQETQYF. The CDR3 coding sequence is TGCGCCAGCAGCTTGGAAATGAGCGGGGGGGCACAAGAGACCCAGTACTTC. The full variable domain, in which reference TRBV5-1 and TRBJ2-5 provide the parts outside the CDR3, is KAGVTQTPRYLIKTRGQQVTLSCSPISGHRSVSWYQQTPGQGLQFLFEYFSETQRNKGNFPGRFSGRQFSNSRSEMNVSTLELGDSALYLCASSLEMSGGAQETQYFGPGTRLLVL.

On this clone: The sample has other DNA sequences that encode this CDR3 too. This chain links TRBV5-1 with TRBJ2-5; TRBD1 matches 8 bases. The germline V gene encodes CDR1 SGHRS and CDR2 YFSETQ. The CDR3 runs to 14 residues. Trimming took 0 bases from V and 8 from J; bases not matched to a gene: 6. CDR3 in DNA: TGCGCCAGCAGCTTGGGGACAGGGTTAGAAACCCAGTACTTC. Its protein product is CASSLGTGLETQYF.

The CDR3 protein is CASSAGSYTQYF. CDR3 nucleotides: TGTGCCAGCAGTGCCGGGAGCTATACGCAGTATTTT. The chain links TRBV6-5 to TRBJ2-3; D is perhaps TRBD2 (6 bases). CDR1 and CDR2 (germline): MNHEY, SVGAGI. V shed 5 bases and J shed 7 bases, with 10 bases lying between them. This CDR3 has 12 residues.

CDR3 sequence (DNA): TGCGCCAGCAGTGAGTCGAAAGGACAGGGACAGCCCCAGCATTTT. This gives the protein CASSESKGQGQPQHF. The chain employs TRBV10-1 and TRBJ1-5; 8 bases line up with TRBD1. After removal of 0 bases from V and 7 bases from J, the junction contained 5 bases not matched to a gene. Germline CDR1 reads WNHNN; CDR2 reads SYGVQD (reference sequence). CDR3 length: 15 amino acids.

The CDR3 sequence is CASSQSSIGTGGYGYTF. CDR3 nucleotides: TGTGCCAGCAGCCAATCATCTATAGGGACAGGGGGCTATGGCTACACCTTC. The chain recombines TRBV16 with TRBJ1-2, with 11 bases that match TRBD1. After removal of 0 bases from V and 4 bases from J, the junction contained 7 bases not matched to a gene. Germline-derived CDR1 and CDR2 are KGHSY and FQNENV. CDR3 length: 17 residues. Drawing the rest from reference TRBV16 and TRBJ1-2, the complete variable domain is GEEVAQTPKHLVRGEGQKAKLYCAPIKGHSYVFWYQQVLKNEFKFLISFQNENVFDETGMPKERFSAKCLPNSPCSLEIQATKLEDSAVYFCASSQSSIGTGGYGYTFGSGTRLTVV.

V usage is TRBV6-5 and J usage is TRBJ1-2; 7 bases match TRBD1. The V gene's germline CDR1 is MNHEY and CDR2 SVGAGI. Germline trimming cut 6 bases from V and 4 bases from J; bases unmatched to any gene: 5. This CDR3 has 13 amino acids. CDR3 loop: CASSKGTAYGYTF. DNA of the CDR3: TGTGCCAGCAGCAAAGGGACAGCCTATGGCTACACCTTC.

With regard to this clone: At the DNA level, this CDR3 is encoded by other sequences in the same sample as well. The CDR3: CASSYSGAPGELFF. The CDR3 DNA sequence: TGTGCCAGCAGTTACTCCGGTGCCCCCGGGGAGCTGTTTTTT. The chain employs TRBV6-6 and TRBJ2-2; no clear D gene. With 0 bases removed from V and 6 bases from J, the gap between germline ends came to 8 bases. This CDR3 is 14 amino acids long. The V gene's germline CDR1 is MNHNY and CDR2 SVGAGI (reference sequence).

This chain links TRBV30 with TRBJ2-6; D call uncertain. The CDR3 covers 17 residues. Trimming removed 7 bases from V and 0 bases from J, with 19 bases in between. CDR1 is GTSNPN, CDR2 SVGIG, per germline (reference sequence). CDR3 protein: CASKYAGSLSGANVLTF. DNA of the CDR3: TGTGCCTCCAAATATGCCGGGTCTCTCTCTGGGGCCAACGTCCTGACTTTC.

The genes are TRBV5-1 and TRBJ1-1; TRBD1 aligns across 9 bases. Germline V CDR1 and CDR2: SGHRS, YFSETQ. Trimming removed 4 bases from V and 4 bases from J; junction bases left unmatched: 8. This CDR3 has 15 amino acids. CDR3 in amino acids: CASSPRTGDATEAFF. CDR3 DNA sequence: TGCGCCAGCAGCCCCCGGACAGGGGACGCCACTGAAGCTTTCTTT. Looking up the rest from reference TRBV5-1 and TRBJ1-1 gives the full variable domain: KAGVTQTPRYLIKTRGQQVTLSCSPISGHRSVSWYQQTPGQGLQFLFEYFSETQRNKGNFPGRFSGRQFSNSRSEMNVSTLELGDSALYLCASSPRTGDATEAFFGQGTRLTVV.

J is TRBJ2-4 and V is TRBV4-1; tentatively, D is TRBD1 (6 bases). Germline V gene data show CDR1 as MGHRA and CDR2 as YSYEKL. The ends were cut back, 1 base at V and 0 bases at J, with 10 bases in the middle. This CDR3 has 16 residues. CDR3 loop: CASSQGGHLAKNIQYF. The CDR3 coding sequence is TGCGCCAGCAGCCAAGGGGGGCACCTAGCCAAAAACATTCAGTACTTC.

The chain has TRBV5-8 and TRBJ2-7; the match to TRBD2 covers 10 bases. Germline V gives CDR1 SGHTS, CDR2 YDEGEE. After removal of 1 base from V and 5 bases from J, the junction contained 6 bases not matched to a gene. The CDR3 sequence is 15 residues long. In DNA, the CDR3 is TGTGCCAGCAGCTTGATGCCTAGCGGGAGCAACGAGCAGTACTTC. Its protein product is CASSLMPSGSNEQYF.

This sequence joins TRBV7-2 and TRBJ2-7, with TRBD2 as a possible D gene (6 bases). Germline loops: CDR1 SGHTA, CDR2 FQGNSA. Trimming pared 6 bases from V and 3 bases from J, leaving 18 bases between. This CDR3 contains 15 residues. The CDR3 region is CASSSGTLPIYEQYF. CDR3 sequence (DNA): TGTGCCAGCAGTTCCGGGACTCTCCCCATCTACGAGCAGTACTTC.

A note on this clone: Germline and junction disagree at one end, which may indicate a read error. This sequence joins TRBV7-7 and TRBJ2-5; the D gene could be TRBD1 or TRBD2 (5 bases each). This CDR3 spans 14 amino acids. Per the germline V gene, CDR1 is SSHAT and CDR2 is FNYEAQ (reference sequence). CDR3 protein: CASSLGTAQETQYF. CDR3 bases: TGTGCTAGCAGCTTAGGGACGGCCCAAGAGACCCAGTACTTC.

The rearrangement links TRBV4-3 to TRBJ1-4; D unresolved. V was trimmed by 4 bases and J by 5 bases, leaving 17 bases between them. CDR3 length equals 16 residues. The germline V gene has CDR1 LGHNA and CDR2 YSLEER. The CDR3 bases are TGCGCCAGCAGCCTAGAGGTGACAATCGCAAATGAAAAACTGTTTTTT. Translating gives CASSLEVTIANEKLFF.

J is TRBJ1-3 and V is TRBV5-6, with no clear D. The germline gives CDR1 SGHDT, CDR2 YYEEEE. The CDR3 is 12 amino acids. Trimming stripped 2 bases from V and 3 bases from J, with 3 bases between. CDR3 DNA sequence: TGTGCCAGCAGCTTTATTGGAAACACCATATATTTT. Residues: CASSFIGNTIYF.

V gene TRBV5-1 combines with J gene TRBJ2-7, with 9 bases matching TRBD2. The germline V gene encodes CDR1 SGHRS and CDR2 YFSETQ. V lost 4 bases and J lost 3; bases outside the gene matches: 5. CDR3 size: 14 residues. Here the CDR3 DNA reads TGCGCCAGCAGCCCGGGGACTAGCATCTACGAGCAGTACTTC. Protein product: CASSPGTSIYEQYF.

In DNA, the CDR3 is TGTGCCAGCAGCCCCGGACTAGCGGGGGGTATGGATACGCAGTATTTT. Translation gives CASSPGLAGGMDTQYF. V is TRBV7-9 and J is TRBJ2-3, with 14 bases matching TRBD2. Germline V CDR1 and CDR2: SEHNR, FQNEAQ (reference sequence). J gave up 6 bases and V 5 bases, and 7 bases lay outside the gene matches. The CDR3 extends over 16 amino acids.

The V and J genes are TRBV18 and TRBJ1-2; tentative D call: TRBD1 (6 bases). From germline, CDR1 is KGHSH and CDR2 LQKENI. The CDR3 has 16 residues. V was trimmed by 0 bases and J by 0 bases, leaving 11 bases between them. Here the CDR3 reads CASSPPVGATNYGYTF. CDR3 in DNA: TGTGCCAGCTCACCACCGGTGGGGGCCACTAACTATGGCTACACCTTC. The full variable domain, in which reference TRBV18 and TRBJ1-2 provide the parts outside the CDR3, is NAGVMQNPRHLVRRRGQEARLRCSPMKGHSHVYWYRQLPEEGLKFMVYLQKENIIDESGMPKERFSAEFPKEGPSILRIQQVVRGDSAAYFCASSPPVGATNYGYTFGSGTRLTVV.

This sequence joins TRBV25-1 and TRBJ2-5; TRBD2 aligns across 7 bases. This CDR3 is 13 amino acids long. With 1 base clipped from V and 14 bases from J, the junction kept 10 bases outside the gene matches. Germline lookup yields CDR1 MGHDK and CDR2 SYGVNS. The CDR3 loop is CASSEWEGPGYYF. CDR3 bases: TGTGCCAGCAGTGAATGGGAGGGACCGGGCTATTACTTC.

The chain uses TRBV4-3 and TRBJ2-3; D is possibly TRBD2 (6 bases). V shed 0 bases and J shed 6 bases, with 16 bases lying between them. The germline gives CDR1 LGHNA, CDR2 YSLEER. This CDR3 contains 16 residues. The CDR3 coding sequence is TGCGCCAGCAGCCAAGATCTAGCGCTCGGATGGGATACGCAGTATTTT. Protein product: CASSQDLALGWDTQYF.

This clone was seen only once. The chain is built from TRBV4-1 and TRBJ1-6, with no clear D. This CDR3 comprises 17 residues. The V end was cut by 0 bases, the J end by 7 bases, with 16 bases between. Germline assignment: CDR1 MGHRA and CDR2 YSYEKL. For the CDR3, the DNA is TGCGCCAGCAGCCAAGACCACTGGGCCAGGCCGAATTCACCCCTCCACTTT. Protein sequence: CASSQDHWARPNSPLHF.

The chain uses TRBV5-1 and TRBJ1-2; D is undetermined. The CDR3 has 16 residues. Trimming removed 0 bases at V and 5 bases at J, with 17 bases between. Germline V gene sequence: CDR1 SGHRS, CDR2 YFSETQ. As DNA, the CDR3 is TGCGCCAGCAGCTTGGGCCCAGGAGGGAACGATTATGGCTACACCTTC. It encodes CASSLGPGGNDYGYTF.

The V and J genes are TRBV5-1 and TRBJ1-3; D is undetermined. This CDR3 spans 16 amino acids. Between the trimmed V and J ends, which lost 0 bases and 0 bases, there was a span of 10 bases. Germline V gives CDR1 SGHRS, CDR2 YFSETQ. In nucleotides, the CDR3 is TGCGCCAGCAGCTTGGCCGTAAGCAACTCTGGAAACACCATATATTTT. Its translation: CASSLAVSNSGNTIYF.

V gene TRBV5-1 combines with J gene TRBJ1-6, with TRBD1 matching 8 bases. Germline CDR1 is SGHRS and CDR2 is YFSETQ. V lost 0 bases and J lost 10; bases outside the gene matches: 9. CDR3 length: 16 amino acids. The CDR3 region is CASSLAGGSFGSPLHF. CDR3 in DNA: TGCGCCAGCAGCTTGGCAGGGGGCAGTTTCGGATCACCCCTCCACTTT.

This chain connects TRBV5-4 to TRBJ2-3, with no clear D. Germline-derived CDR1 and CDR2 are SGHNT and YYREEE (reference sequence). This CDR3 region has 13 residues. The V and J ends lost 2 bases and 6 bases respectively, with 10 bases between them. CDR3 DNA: TGTGCCAGCAGCTTACCGGTGGGGGATACGCAGTATTTT. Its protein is CASSLPVGDTQYF.